Listed here are 7 T cell receptor beta chains from one sample, sequenced in a study of cytomegalovirus exposure and HLA in healthy donors. Primers: 60 Vbeta forward and 13 Jbeta reverse. The method was immunoSEQ multiplex PCR; TCRdb's version includes in-frame clones alone and lacks a portion of them. The table has about 100,000 clones, approximately 70% seen once; the top ten hold roughly 10%. Source material: PBMCs. The receptors stem from a man aged 35 to 55 in good health and CMV-seropositive.

In its sample, this clone was seen once. V gene TRBV5-6 combines with J gene TRBJ1-5; D might be TRBD1 (6 bases). Germline-derived CDR1 and CDR2 are SGHDT and YYEEEE. V lost 1 base to trimming and J lost 2 bases, with 19 bases between them. CDR3 length equals 18 residues. The CDR3 sequence is CASSLLSGAPGGNQPQHF. Written as DNA, the CDR3 is TGTGCCAGCAGCTTGCTTTCAGGGGCCCCAGGAGGCAATCAGCCCCAGCATTTT.

This rearrangement joins TRBV5-4 to TRBJ2-5; D unclear. The CDR3 is made up of 12 amino acids. Germline-derived CDR1 and CDR2 are SGHNT and YYREEE (reference sequence). Trimming shortened V by 4 bases and J by 2 bases, and 6 bases separated the two germline ends. The CDR3 nucleotides are TGTGCCAGCAGCCAGAATCAAGAGACCCAGTACTTC. This codes for CASSQNQETQYF.

This clone was detected a few times. Here the CDR3 reads CASSLRQGREKLFF. For the CDR3, the DNA is TGCGCCAGCAGCTTGCGACAGGGCCGGGAAAAACTGTTTTTT. The V and J genes are TRBV5-1 and TRBJ1-4, with 7 bases that match TRBD1. Losses at the gene ends were 1 base for V and 8 bases for J; bases not matched to a gene: 5. Germline V CDR1 and CDR2: SGHRS, YFSETQ. CDR3 length equals 14 residues.

The chain couples TRBV7-3 to TRBJ2-1; D is unresolved. This CDR3 contains 12 residues. Trimming removed 4 bases from V and 5 bases from J, with 6 bases in between. Germline-derived CDR1 and CDR2 are SGHTA and FQGTGA. This CDR3 is CASSYGDNEQFF. CDR3 coding DNA: TGTGCCAGCAGCTACGGTGACAATGAGCAGTTCTTC.

The chain couples TRBV25-1 to TRBJ2-5; 11 bases line up with TRBD2. The trim removed 3 bases at V and 5 bases at J, leaving 5 bases unmatched. The CDR3 loop spans 15 amino acids. Germline V gene sequence: CDR1 MGHDK, CDR2 SYGVNS. CDR3 sequence: CASSDPRTSGETQYF. As DNA, the CDR3 is TGTGCCAGCAGTGACCCTCGGACTAGCGGGGAGACCCAGTACTTC.

This clone was seen once. The V gene is TRBV5-1, the J gene TRBJ2-2; 8 bases are shared with TRBD1. The CDR3 has 17 residues. Germline-derived CDR1 and CDR2 are SGHRS and YFSETQ. Trimming at V came to 5 bases and at J to 0 bases, leaving 9 bases not matched to a gene. CDR3 sequence: CASRRYGTGTNTGELFF. CDR3 nucleotides: TGCGCCAGCAGACGATACGGGACAGGAACGAACACCGGGGAGCTGTTTTTT.

The chain joins TRBV4-1 to TRBJ2-7; 9 positions match TRBD2. The germline gives CDR1 MGHRA, CDR2 YSYEKL. The J segment lost 0 bases and the V segment lost 0 bases, leaving 3 bases of the junction unmatched. This CDR3 is built from 16 residues. This CDR3 reads CASSQEPSGVSYEQYF. The CDR3 DNA reads TGCGCCAGCAGCCAAGAGCCTAGCGGGGTCTCCTACGAGCAGTACTTC.